The 30 T cell receptor beta chains below come from one sample, sequenced in a study of blood T cell repertoires in COVID-19. TCRdb keeps only in-frame clones here, not all; method: immunoSEQ multiplex PCR. The sample has under 200,000 clones, roughly 80% seen once. Specimen: peripheral blood. These receptors were collected from a man between 18 and 29 years old with active or convalescent COVID-19.

The V and J genes are TRBV18 and TRBJ1-4; no definite D call. The CDR3 runs to 14 residues. CDR1 is KGHSH, CDR2 LQKENI, per germline. Between the trimmed V and J ends, which lost 0 bases and 12 bases, there was a span of 14 bases. DNA of the CDR3: TGTGCCAGCTCACCACCGATCTCATCTGGGCAACTGTTTTTT. Translated: CASSPPISSGQLFF.

This chain links TRBV27 with TRBJ1-2; D perhaps matches TRBD1 (5 bases). The germline CDR1 and CDR2 sequences are MNHEY and SMNVEV (reference sequence). Trimming removed 6 bases at V and 6 bases at J, with 14 bases between. CDR3 length: 13 residues. The CDR3, as DNA: TGTGCCAGCAGCCTCTCGGGGGGTAATGGCTACACCTTC. Protein: CASSLSGGNGYTF.

This chain connects TRBV6-5 to TRBJ2-1; 11 bases match TRBD2. Germline trimming cut 1 base from V and 7 bases from J; bases unmatched to any gene: 6. Germline V gene sequence: CDR1 MNHEY, CDR2 SVGAGI. The CDR3 length is 16 residues. CDR3 sequence reads: CASSYFSGRAGNEQFF. The CDR3 region has the DNA TGTGCCAGCAGTTACTTTAGCGGGAGGGCCGGGAATGAGCAGTTCTTC.

The chain uses TRBV2 and TRBJ1-1, with D perhaps matching TRBD1 (5 bases). CDR3 length: 14 amino acids. Germline V lookup: CDR1 SNHLY, CDR2 FYNNEI. V gave up 1 base and J gave up 7 bases, with 13 bases separating them. DNA of the CDR3: TGTGCCAGCAGTGAAGAGGCAGGGAAGGTTGAAGCTTTCTTT. Residues: CASSEEAGKVEAFF. Supplemented by reference TRBV2 and TRBJ1-1, the full variable domain reads EPEVTQTPSHQVTQMGQEVILRCVPISNHLYFYWYRQILGQKVEFLVSFYNNEISEKSEIFDDQFSVERPDGSNFTLKIRSTKLEDSAMYFCASSEEAGKVEAFFGQGTRLTVV.

The chain is built from TRBV18 and TRBJ1-1, with 11 bases identical to TRBD1. V was clipped by 3 bases and J by 3 bases; unmatched bases: 6. The CDR3 spans 16 residues. CDR1 and CDR2 (germline): KGHSH, LQKENI. DNA for the CDR3: TGTGCCAGCTCACCCAGGACAGGGGGCTGGTACACTGAAGCTTTCTTT. Amino acid sequence: CASSPRTGGWYTEAFF. Drawing the rest from reference TRBV18 and TRBJ1-1, the complete variable domain is NAGVMQNPRHLVRRRGQEARLRCSPMKGHSHVYWYRQLPEEGLKFMVYLQKENIIDESGMPKERFSAEFPKEGPSILRIQQVVRGDSAAYFCASSPRTGGWYTEAFFGQGTRLTVV.

The chain has TRBV11-3 and TRBJ2-3, with D maybe TRBD2 (6 bases). CDR1 is SGHNT, CDR2 YENEEA, per germline. Trimming shortened V by 3 bases and J by 5 bases, and 12 bases separated the two germline ends. The CDR3 consists of 14 residues. CDR3 loop: CASSLGGAGDTQYF. The CDR3 bases are TGTGCCAGCAGCTTGGGCGGGGCAGGAGATACGCAGTATTTT.

In DNA, the CDR3 is TGTGCCAGCAGTTCCGACAGGGCAGTTCAGCCCCAGCATTTT. Its protein product is CASSSDRAVQPQHF. J is TRBJ1-5 and V is TRBV2, with 7 bases aligning to TRBD1. Unmatched junction bases numbered 7, after V lost 5 bases and J lost 6 bases. The length of the CDR3 is 14 residues. Per the germline V gene, CDR1 is SNHLY and CDR2 is FYNNEI.

The chain employs TRBV7-2 and TRBJ2-7, with 12 nucleotides matching TRBD2. The CDR3 is made up of 15 amino acids. Germline V gene lookup returns CDR1 SGHTA and CDR2 FQGNSA. The J segment lost 6 bases and the V segment lost 4 bases, leaving 7 bases of the junction unmatched. The CDR3 region is CASSSSGRARSEQYF. The CDR3, as DNA: TGTGCCAGCAGCTCTAGCGGGAGGGCCAGGAGCGAGCAGTACTTC.

This clone was counted many times. The chain uses TRBV18 and TRBJ2-6; 7 nucleotides match TRBD1. Germline CDR1 is KGHSH and CDR2 is LQKENI. Trimming took 5 bases from V and 0 from J; bases not matched to a gene: 4. The CDR3 has 16 residues. The CDR3 here is CASSFTGDSGANVLTF. DNA of the CDR3: TGTGCCAGCTCATTTACAGGGGACTCTGGGGCCAACGTCCTGACTTTC. The whole variable domain, filled in from reference TRBV18 and TRBJ2-6, reads NAGVMQNPRHLVRRRGQEARLRCSPMKGHSHVYWYRQLPEEGLKFMVYLQKENIIDESGMPKERFSAEFPKEGPSILRIQQVVRGDSAAYFCASSFTGDSGANVLTFGAGSRLTVL.

The gene calls are TRBV29-1 and TRBJ2-5, with D perhaps matching TRBD2 (6 bases). Germline V gene lookup returns CDR1 SQVTM and CDR2 ANQGSEA. Trimming took 7 bases from V and 5 from J, leaving 20 bases between them. The CDR3 is 14 amino acids. As DNA, the CDR3 is TGCAGCGCCCCCGGGGGACCTAATCCGGAGACCCAGTACTTC. It is translated as CSAPGGPNPETQYF.

The chain couples TRBV7-6 to TRBJ2-6; D remains unclear. V shed 7 bases and J shed 1 base, with 14 bases lying between them. Germline CDR1 SGHVS, CDR2 FNYEAQ. This CDR3 has 16 residues. The CDR3 reads CASTQQSRSGANVLTF. CDR3 nucleotides: TGTGCCAGCACCCAACAGTCCCGGTCTGGGGCCAACGTCCTGACTTTC. Filled out from reference TRBV7-6 and TRBJ2-6, the complete variable domain reads GAGVSQSPRYKVTKRGQDVALRCDPISGHVSLYWYRQALGQGPEFLTYFNYEAQQDKSGLPNDRFSAERPEGSISTLTIQRTEQRDSAMYRCASTQQSRSGANVLTFGAGSRLTVL.

This chain connects TRBV2 to TRBJ2-7, with no clear D. The CDR3 extends over 14 amino acids. V shed 4 bases and J shed 4 bases, with 14 bases lying between them. The germline CDR1 and CDR2 sequences are SNHLY and FYNNEI. The CDR3: CASSVEGRGYEQYF. The CDR3 DNA sequence: TGTGCCAGCAGTGTGGAAGGCCGAGGTTACGAGCAGTACTTC.

The J gene is TRBJ1-5, the V gene TRBV6-4; no clear D. The CDR3 totals 16 residues. Germline assignment: CDR1 MRHNA and CDR2 SNTAGT. The ends were cut back, 3 bases at V and 2 bases at J, with 14 bases in the middle. As DNA, the CDR3 is TGTGCCAGCAGTGAAGGTTTGGGCCAGGGCAATCAGCCCCAGCATTTT. Translated: CASSEGLGQGNQPQHF.

The chain couples TRBV30 to TRBJ1-6, with 8 bases matching TRBD1. The V and J ends lost 2 bases and 0 bases, in that order; junction bases with no gene match: 6. The CDR3 runs 17 residues. Germline V gene lookup returns CDR1 GTSNPN and CDR2 SVGIG (reference sequence). The CDR3 DNA sequence: TGTGCCTGGAGTTGGGACAGGAGAAGCTCCTATAATTCACCCCTCCACTTT. Amino acids: CAWSWDRRSSYNSPLHF. Full variable domain (rest looked up from reference TRBV30 and TRBJ1-6): SQTIHQWPATLVQPVGSPLSLECTVEGTSNPNLYWYRQAAGRGLQLLFYSVGIGQISSEVPQNLSASRPQDRQFILSSKKLLLSDSGFYLCAWSWDRRSSYNSPLHFGNGTRLTVT.

This clone has more than one count but fewer than ten. The DNA for the CDR3 is TGTGCCAGCAGTGAAAGCGCCTCTGGGGCCAACGTCCTGACTTTC. Translated, it gives CASSESASGANVLTF. The rearrangement links TRBV6-1 to TRBJ2-6; D unresolved. This CDR3 spans 15 amino acids. Trimming took off 2 bases at V and 0 bases at J, with 5 bases between the two ends. Germline V gives CDR1 MNHNS, CDR2 SASEGT.

The CDR3 sequence is CASSEEEGYVETQYF. The DNA of the CDR3 is TGTGCCAGCAGTGAAGAGGAGGGGTACGTAGAGACCCAGTACTTC. The chain recombines TRBV2 with TRBJ2-5; TRBD2 might be the D (6 bases). The V end was cut by 1 base, the J end by 4 bases, with 13 bases between. Per germline, CDR1 SNHLY and CDR2 FYNNEI. This CDR3 comprises 15 residues.

The chain combines TRBV6-5 with TRBJ1-1; TRBD1 agrees at 7 bases. Germline values: CDR1 MNHEY, CDR2 SVGAGI. V was clipped by 6 bases and J by 3 bases; unmatched bases: 10. The CDR3 is 15 residues long. This chain's CDR3 is CASRRDSQSYTEAFF. CDR3 DNA sequence: TGTGCCAGCAGACGGGACAGCCAATCGTACACTGAAGCTTTCTTT.

This chain connects TRBV7-8 to TRBJ2-5; TRBD2 matches at 9 bases. CDR3 length: 16 residues. Germline CDR1 reads SGHVS; CDR2 reads FQNEAQ. V lost 1 base, J lost 5 bases, and 8 bases stayed unmatched. CDR3 coding DNA: TGTGCCAGCAGCTTAGTCGGTAGCGGGAGTTGGGAGACCCAGTACTTC. Amino acids: CASSLVGSGSWETQYF.

The chain couples TRBV3-1 (or the pseudogene TRBV3-2) to TRBJ2-7; 8 bases fit TRBD2. This CDR3 comprises 16 residues. Germline V gene lookup returns CDR1 LGHDT and CDR2 YNNKEL (reference sequence). V lost 0 bases, J lost 0 bases, and 4 bases stayed unmatched. CDR3 DNA: TGTGCCAGCAGCCAAGAAACTAGCGGCAGCTCCTACGAGCAGTACTTC. Protein product: CASSQETSGSSYEQYF.

This clone appeared a single time. This chain uses TRBV28 with TRBJ2-5; the D gene is possibly TRBD2 (5 bases). Trimming took 3 bases from V and 2 from J, leaving 13 bases between them. Germline CDR1 MDHEN, CDR2 SYDVKM. The CDR3 totals 15 residues. This CDR3 reads CASSFPGMGQETQYF. The DNA for the CDR3 is TGTGCCAGCAGTTTTCCCGGGATGGGGCAAGAGACCCAGTACTTC. Full variable domain (missing parts from reference TRBV28 and TRBJ2-5): DVKVTQSSRYLVKRTGEKVFLECVQDMDHENMFWYRQDPGLGLRLIYFSYDVKMKEKGDIPEGYSVSREKKERFSLILESASTNQTSMYLCASSFPGMGQETQYFGPGTRLLVL.

This rearrangement joins TRBV5-1 to TRBJ2-3; D unresolved. Germline V gene sequence: CDR1 SGHRS, CDR2 YFSETQ. The CDR3 is 13 amino acids. Trimming left V 4 bases short and J 0 bases short, with 6 bases between. The CDR3 region is CASSVFSTDTQYF. DNA of the CDR3: TGCGCCAGCAGCGTATTTAGCACAGATACGCAGTATTTT.

The chain combines TRBV2 with TRBJ2-1; 8 bases match TRBD2. From germline, CDR1 is SNHLY and CDR2 FYNNEI. Trimming took 2 bases from V and 15 from J; bases not matched to a gene: 9. The CDR3 extends over 13 amino acids. The CDR3 DNA reads as TGTGCCAGCAGTGAAAGTAAGCGGGAGCTTCCGTTCTTC. Translated: CASSESKRELPFF.

This clone was detected only a few times. The chain couples TRBV11-2 to TRBJ2-5; possibly TRBD2 for D (6 bases). Trimming took 5 bases from V and 0 from J, leaving 16 bases between them. The germline V gene encodes CDR1 SGHAT and CDR2 FQNNGV. The length of the CDR3 is 16 residues. The CDR3 protein is CASSLRGGKYQETQYF. CDR3 DNA: TGTGCCAGCAGCCTGCGTGGGGGGAAGTACCAAGAGACCCAGTACTTC.

The V and J genes are TRBV27 and TRBJ1-1; D uncertain. Germline CDR1 is MNHEY and CDR2 is SMNVEV (reference sequence). This CDR3 has 13 residues. V was trimmed by 5 bases and J by 6 bases, leaving 13 bases between them. CDR3 loop: CASSLFIRSEAFF. CDR3 nucleotides: TGTGCCAGCAGTCTATTCATCAGGTCTGAAGCTTTCTTT.

This chain connects TRBV5-1 to TRBJ2-5; 14 bases match TRBD2. This CDR3 spans 17 amino acids. The V gene's germline CDR1 is SGHRS and CDR2 YFSETQ. With V trimmed by 3 bases and J by 3 bases, 7 bases remained unmatched. CDR3 amino acids: CASSSPGLAGVEETQYF. Here the CDR3 DNA reads TGCGCCAGCAGCTCCCCGGGACTAGCGGGAGTAGAAGAGACCCAGTACTTC.

The V and J genes are TRBV3-1 (or the pseudogene TRBV3-2) and TRBJ2-1; a weak D match, TRBD1 (5 bases). V shed 4 bases and J shed 9 bases, with 7 bases lying between them. The CDR3 is made up of 11 amino acids. CDR1 is LGHDT and CDR2 is YNNKEL in the germline V gene (reference sequence). DNA for the CDR3: TGTGCCAGCAGCCTAGACAGTGAGCAGTTCTTC. Protein: CASSLDSEQFF.

The rearrangement uses TRBV5-4 and TRBJ2-5; possibly TRBD2 for D (5 bases). The CDR3 covers 14 residues. Germline-derived CDR1 and CDR2 are SGHNT and YYREEE (reference sequence). Trimming cost V 0 bases and J 1 base, with 7 bases left between them. In DNA form, the CDR3 reads TGTGCCAGCAGCTTGGAAGCGGTCCAAGAGACCCAGTACTTC. Encoded protein: CASSLEAVQETQYF.

V gene TRBV28 combines with J gene TRBJ1-5; the match to TRBD1 covers 7 bases. The V gene end was trimmed by 4 bases and the J gene end by 4 bases; junction bases not matched to a gene: 4. Germline V gene data show CDR1 as MDHEN and CDR2 as SYDVKM. This CDR3 has 14 residues. CDR3 nucleotides: TGTGCCAGCAGTTACCAACAGGGGAATCAGCCCCAGCATTTT. This sequence encodes CASSYQQGNQPQHF.

The J gene is TRBJ1-1, the V gene TRBV29-1; no definite D call. Deletions cut 2 bases from V and 1 base from J, with 14 bases between. This CDR3 is built from 15 residues. Germline CDR1 reads SQVTM; CDR2 reads ANQGSEA. This CDR3 reads CSVEIGRVRNTEAFF. The CDR3 region has the DNA TGCAGCGTTGAAATCGGGAGGGTGAGGAACACTGAAGCTTTCTTT.

The chain recombines TRBV9 with TRBJ2-3; D remains ambiguous. CDR1 and CDR2 from the germline V gene are SGDLS and YYNGEE. Trimming removed 0 bases from V and 0 bases from J, with 5 bases in between. CDR3 length: 14 amino acids. The CDR3 DNA sequence: TGTGCCAGCAGCGTAGCTCCTAGCACAGATACGCAGTATTTT. Amino acid sequence: CASSVAPSTDTQYF.